A selection of T cell receptor beta chains follows, all from one sample in a study of blood T cell repertoires in COVID-19. Sequencing was performed with immunoSEQ multiplex PCR; in TCRdb, only in-frame clones are kept and a portion is missing. The top ten clones hold 6% to 7.5% of a sample with approximately 390,000 clones, roughly 89% of them seen once. Sequenced material: peripheral blood. The receptors shown here come from a man aged 18 to 29 with active or convalescent COVID-19. Both conserved end residues are part of each CDR3. A D gene is named only where the DNA matches it firmly. The size of a clone is reported for some rows only, either as once, few or many, or as a class for expanded clones.

v_gene: TRBV6-6
j_gene: TRBJ2-1
abundance: .
d_gene: .
len: 17
CDR3nt: TGTGCCAGCAGTCTGATCATTGGCAGCGGAGGCTACAATGAGCAGTTCTTC
CDR3aa: CASSLIIGSGGYNEQFF

v_gene: TRBV7-2
j_gene: TRBJ2-3
abundance: .
d_gene: .
len: 16
CDR3nt: TGTGCCAGCAGCTTAGGGTCGCGGGCCCTGGCAGATACGCAGTATTTT
CDR3aa: CASSLGSRALADTQYF

v_gene: TRBV7-9
j_gene: TRBJ1-2
abundance: .
d_gene: TRBD1
len: 16
CDR3nt: TGTGCCAGCAGCTCCGGCGGGACAGGGGGCTTTCTTGGCTACACCTTC
CDR3aa: CASSSGGTGGFLGYTF

v_gene: TRBV11-2
j_gene: TRBJ1-4
abundance: .
d_gene: .
len: 18
CDR3nt: TGTGCCAGCAGCTCAAGGGGCGCAGGGATTGCAACTAATGAAAAACTGTTTTTT
CDR3aa: CASSSRGAGIATNEKLFF

v_gene: TRBV7-2
j_gene: TRBJ1-2
abundance: .
d_gene: .
len: 13
CDR3nt: TGTGCCAGCAACAAACAGTCTAACTATGGCTACACCTTC
CDR3aa: CASNKQSNYGYTF

v_gene: TRBV4-3
j_gene: TRBJ2-1
abundance: .
d_gene: TRBD2
len: 16
CDR3nt: TGCGCCAGCAGCCAAGAGATACTAGCGGGGTACAATGAGCAGTTCTTC
CDR3aa: CASSQEILAGYNEQFF

v_gene: TRBV19
j_gene: TRBJ1-2
abundance: .
d_gene: .
len: 13
CDR3nt: TGTGCCAGTAGTTTGGCAGATGCCTATGGCTACACCTTC
CDR3aa: CASSLADAYGYTF

v_gene: TRBV5-1
j_gene: TRBJ1-1
abundance: .
d_gene: .
len: 15
CDR3nt: TGCGCCAGCAGCTTCACACCAGCAGGTAACACTGAAGCTTTCTTT
CDR3aa: CASSFTPAGNTEAFF

v_gene: TRBV27
j_gene: TRBJ2-5
abundance: .
d_gene: .
len: 13
CDR3nt: TGTGCCAGCAGTTCCGATACTCTTGAGACCCAGTACTTC
CDR3aa: CASSSDTLETQYF

v_gene: TRBV27
j_gene: TRBJ1-2
abundance: .
d_gene: TRBD1
len: 13
CDR3nt: TGTGCCAGCACCTCCCTACAGGGGGCTGGCTACACCTTC
CDR3aa: CASTSLQGAGYTF

v_gene: TRBV9
j_gene: TRBJ1-1
abundance: once
d_gene: .
len: 14
CDR3nt: TGTGCCAGCAGCGTAGATCCGGGGTCCACTGAAGCTTTCTTT
CDR3aa: CASSVDPGSTEAFF

v_gene: TRBV19
j_gene: TRBJ1-5
abundance: .
d_gene: TRBD1
len: 15
CDR3nt: TGTGCCAGCACGCCGGGACAGAGGAGCAATCAGCCCCAGCATTTT
CDR3aa: CASTPGQRSNQPQHF

v_gene: TRBV19
j_gene: TRBJ1-3
abundance: .
d_gene: .
len: 13
CDR3nt: TGTGCCAGTAGTATTTCATCAGGAAACACCATATATTTT
CDR3aa: CASSISSGNTIYF

v_gene: TRBV4-3
j_gene: TRBJ2-7
abundance: .
d_gene: TRBD1
len: 16
CDR3nt: TGCGCCAGCAGCCACCACAGGGGTCAGAGCTCCTACGAGCAGTACTTC
CDR3aa: CASSHHRGQSSYEQYF

v_gene: TRBV6-2/TRBV6-3
j_gene: TRBJ2-2
abundance: .
d_gene: TRBD2
len: 17
CDR3nt: TGTGCCAGCAGCAGCCGCCTCTGGGCTAGCGGGACCGGGGAGCTGTTTTTT
CDR3aa: CASSSRLWASGTGELFF

v_gene: TRBV6-2/TRBV6-3
j_gene: TRBJ2-1
abundance: .
d_gene: .
len: 15
CDR3nt: TGTGCCAGCAGTGCCGACAGTTACTCCTACAATGAGCAGTTCTTC
CDR3aa: CASSADSYSYNEQFF

v_gene: TRBV7-9
j_gene: TRBJ2-7
abundance: once
d_gene: .
len: 12
CDR3nt: TGTGCCAGCAGCCGCGACACCGACGAGCAGTACTTC
CDR3aa: CASSRDTDEQYF

v_gene: TRBV7-9
j_gene: TRBJ2-3
abundance: .
d_gene: .
len: 13
CDR3nt: TGTGCCCGCGGGGAAAGGGGCACAGATACGCAGTATTTT
CDR3aa: CARGERGTDTQYF

v_gene: TRBV24-1
j_gene: TRBJ2-1
abundance: .
d_gene: .
len: 13
CDR3nt: TGTGCCACCAGTGATGTACAGTACAATGAGCAGTTCTTC
CDR3aa: CATSDVQYNEQFF

v_gene: TRBV7-2
j_gene: TRBJ1-3
abundance: .
d_gene: .
len: 14
CDR3nt: TGTGCCAGCAGGGCTGGGAGCTCTGGAAACACCATATATTTT
CDR3aa: CASRAGSSGNTIYF

v_gene: TRBV6-5
j_gene: TRBJ1-6
abundance: .
d_gene: .
len: 15
CDR3nt: TGTGCCAGCAGTTACGGGGCAGGGGAGAATTCACCCCTCCACTTT
CDR3aa: CASSYGAGENSPLHF

v_gene: TRBV7-8
j_gene: TRBJ2-7
abundance: .
d_gene: TRBD2
len: 14
CDR3nt: TGTGCCAGCAGCTTAACCGGGGGGATCTACGAGCAGTACTTC
CDR3aa: CASSLTGGIYEQYF

v_gene: TRBV28
j_gene: TRBJ1-6
abundance: .
d_gene: TRBD1
len: 14
CDR3nt: TGTGCCAGCAGTTTATACAGGGGGGGTTCACCCCTCCACTTT
CDR3aa: CASSLYRGGSPLHF

v_gene: TRBV21-1
j_gene: TRBJ2-5
abundance: .
d_gene: .
len: 15
CDR3nt: TGTGCCAGCAGCCCGGACAGGAGCGTACAAGAGACCCAGTACTTC
CDR3aa: CASSPDRSVQETQYF

v_gene: TRBV30
j_gene: TRBJ1-2
abundance: .
d_gene: TRBD1
len: 17
CDR3nt: TGTGCCTGGAGTCCCGGACAGGGAAAGGGGCCCGGCTATGGCTACACCTTC
CDR3aa: CAWSPGQGKGPGYGYTF

v_gene: TRBV5-1
j_gene: TRBJ1-1
abundance: .
d_gene: .
len: 15
CDR3nt: TGCGCCAGCAGCTTGTCCGGACATACGAACACTGAAGCTTTCTTT
CDR3aa: CASSLSGHTNTEAFF

v_gene: TRBV2
j_gene: TRBJ1-4
abundance: .
d_gene: TRBD1
len: 14
CDR3nt: TGTGCCAGCAGTCCTAACAGGGGGAATGAAAAACTGTTTTTT
CDR3aa: CASSPNRGNEKLFF

v_gene: TRBV7-9
j_gene: TRBJ1-3
abundance: .
d_gene: .
len: 14
CDR3nt: TGTGCCAGCAGCGCACGGAGCTCTGGAAACACCATATATTTT
CDR3aa: CASSARSSGNTIYF

v_gene: TRBV4-3
j_gene: TRBJ1-1
abundance: .
d_gene: TRBD1
len: 19
CDR3nt: TGCGCCAGCAGTCTAAGCTGGGACAGGGTACTTTCTTTGAACACTGAAGCTTTCTTT
CDR3aa: CASSLSWDRVLSLNTEAFF

v_gene: TRBV11-3
j_gene: TRBJ2-1
abundance: .
d_gene: .
len: 18
CDR3nt: TGTGCCAGCAGCTTAGGTGGCCCACAGAGCCCACGCGACAATGAGCAGTTCTTC
CDR3aa: CASSLGGPQSPRDNEQFF

v_gene: TRBV9
j_gene: TRBJ2-1
abundance: .
d_gene: .
len: 12
CDR3nt: TGTGCCAGCAGCCCGGAGGGGGGGGCTCCGTTCTTC
CDR3aa: CASSPEGGAPFF

v_gene: TRBV18
j_gene: TRBJ1-4
abundance: .
d_gene: .
len: 13
CDR3nt: TGTGCCAGCTCACGGGCCTCTAATGAAAAACTGTTTTTT
CDR3aa: CASSRASNEKLFF

v_gene: TRBV19
j_gene: TRBJ1-5
abundance: .
d_gene: TRBD1
len: 15
CDR3nt: TGTGCCAGTAGTAACCCCGGGACAGGGGGTCAGCCCCAGCATTTT
CDR3aa: CASSNPGTGGQPQHF

v_gene: TRBV28
j_gene: TRBJ2-7
abundance: .
d_gene: .
len: 11
CDR3nt: TGTGCCAGCAGCCGGGTATACGAGCAGTACTTC
CDR3aa: CASSRVYEQYF

v_gene: TRBV11-2
j_gene: TRBJ2-7
abundance: few
d_gene: .
len: 16
CDR3nt: TGTGCCAGCAGCTTAGATCCCCACGGGAGACCCTCCGAGCAGTACTTC
CDR3aa: CASSLDPHGRPSEQYF

v_gene: TRBV7-2
j_gene: TRBJ1-2
abundance: .
d_gene: TRBD1
len: 13
CDR3nt: TGTGCCAGCAGCTTCGGGACAGGGGATGGCTACACCTTC
CDR3aa: CASSFGTGDGYTF

v_gene: TRBV6-2/TRBV6-3
j_gene: TRBJ1-2
abundance: .
d_gene: .
len: 12
CDR3nt: TGTGCCAGCAGTTACCAGGGCTGGGGCTACACCTTC
CDR3aa: CASSYQGWGYTF

v_gene: TRBV15
j_gene: TRBJ2-7
abundance: .
d_gene: .
len: 12
CDR3nt: TGTGCCACCAGCCGAGGTACCTACGAGCAGTACTTC
CDR3aa: CATSRGTYEQYF

v_gene: TRBV6-4
j_gene: TRBJ2-1
abundance: .
d_gene: .
len: 16
CDR3nt: TGTGCCAGCAGCCCCCGTTGGAGTAGCTCCTACAATGAGCAGTTCTTC
CDR3aa: CASSPRWSSSYNEQFF

v_gene: TRBV14
j_gene: TRBJ1-1
abundance: .
d_gene: .
len: 13
CDR3nt: TGTGCCAGCAGCCGATCAGTGAACACTGAAGCTTTCTTT
CDR3aa: CASSRSVNTEAFF

v_gene: TRBV7-2
j_gene: TRBJ2-7
abundance: .
d_gene: .
len: 13
CDR3nt: TGTGCCAGCAGCTACGCCAGTAACTACGAGCAGTACTTC
CDR3aa: CASSYASNYEQYF

v_gene: TRBV9
j_gene: TRBJ2-3
abundance: once
d_gene: TRBD2
len: 16
CDR3nt: TGTGCCAGCAGCGTAGGTCTAGCGGGACCCACAGATACGCAGTATTTT
CDR3aa: CASSVGLAGPTDTQYF

v_gene: TRBV7-9
j_gene: TRBJ1-5
abundance: once
d_gene: TRBD1
len: 17
CDR3nt: TGTGCCAGCAGTCTGTCCGGGACAGGGAGAAGCAATCAGCCCCAGCATTTT
CDR3aa: CASSLSGTGRSNQPQHF

v_gene: TRBV28
j_gene: TRBJ1-4
abundance: .
d_gene: .
len: 19
CDR3nt: TGTGCCAGCAGTAGTATGGGGCAGGCCCTGATTGCAACTAATGAAAAACTGTTTTTT
CDR3aa: CASSSMGQALIATNEKLFF

v_gene: TRBV7-3
j_gene: TRBJ2-3
abundance: many
d_gene: .
len: 14
CDR3nt: TGTGCCAGCAGTATCGGGATAGCGACAGATACGCAGTATTTT
CDR3aa: CASSIGIATDTQYF

v_gene: TRBV9
j_gene: TRBJ2-7
abundance: .
d_gene: TRBD1
len: 15
CDR3nt: TGTGCCAGCAGCGTAGGAACCGGGACAGGGTACGAGCAGTACTTC
CDR3aa: CASSVGTGTGYEQYF

v_gene: TRBV4-1
j_gene: TRBJ1-6
abundance: .
d_gene: .
len: 15
CDR3nt: TGCGCCAGCAGCCAAATACAGGGAAGACATTCACCCCTCCACTTT
CDR3aa: CASSQIQGRHSPLHF

v_gene: TRBV12-3/TRBV12-4
j_gene: TRBJ2-7
abundance: .
d_gene: .
len: 13
CDR3nt: TGTGCCAGCAGTTTAGACAGATCCTACGAGCAGTACTTC
CDR3aa: CASSLDRSYEQYF

v_gene: TRBV5-4
j_gene: TRBJ1-3
abundance: .
d_gene: .
len: 14
CDR3nt: TGTGCCAGCAGCTTTATTTCGCGGGGAAACACCATATATTTT
CDR3aa: CASSFISRGNTIYF

v_gene: TRBV7-9
j_gene: TRBJ2-6
abundance: .
d_gene: .
len: 13
CDR3nt: TGTGCCAGCAGCCCGGACATGGGTCTCGTCCTGACTTTC
CDR3aa: CASSPDMGLVLTF

v_gene: TRBV9
j_gene: TRBJ2-5
abundance: .
d_gene: .
len: 14
CDR3nt: TGTGCCAGCAGCCCAAGACAGCGCCAAGAGACCCAGTACTTC
CDR3aa: CASSPRQRQETQYF

v_gene: TRBV19
j_gene: TRBJ2-2
abundance: once
d_gene: .
len: 15
CDR3nt: TGTGCCAGTAGCAGCGGGACACCAAACACCGGGGAGCTGTTTTTT
CDR3aa: CASSSGTPNTGELFF

v_gene: TRBV11-2
j_gene: TRBJ1-2
abundance: .
d_gene: TRBD1
len: 18
CDR3nt: TGTGCCAGCAGCTTAGGAGTGGACAGGGGGTGGAATAACTATGGCTACACCTTC
CDR3aa: CASSLGVDRGWNNYGYTF

v_gene: TRBV5-1
j_gene: TRBJ2-5
abundance: .
d_gene: TRBD2
len: 16
CDR3nt: TGCGCCAGCAGCCCAGCTAGCGGGGGTGACCAAGAGACCCAGTACTTC
CDR3aa: CASSPASGGDQETQYF

v_gene: TRBV6-5
j_gene: TRBJ2-7
abundance: .
d_gene: .
len: 15
CDR3nt: TGTGCCAGCAGTTACTCTCGGCAGGGCTCCTACGAGCAGTACTTC
CDR3aa: CASSYSRQGSYEQYF